This passage covers 27 T cell receptor beta chains from one sample sequenced in a study of CD8 T cells in Susac syndrome. cDNA came from about 0.46 to 1 ug RNA primed by random hexamers. A single record per CDR3 protein comes from TCRdb applying MiXCR to the immunoSEQ multiplex PCR reads. This sample has under 200,000 distinct CDR3 sequences, with 75% to 95% found just once. Sequencing was performed on CD4+ T cells from PBMCs. Receptors originate from a human donor with Susac syndrome.

The V call is TRBV5-4, the J call TRBJ2-3; no clear D. The CDR3 is 11 residues long. CDR1 is SGHNT and CDR2 is YYREEE in the germline V gene (reference sequence). Trimming shortened V by 6 bases and J by 1 base, and 3 bases separated the two germline ends. CDR3 nucleotides: TGTGCCAGCACGGGCACAGATACGCAGTATTTT. Translation: CASTGTDTQYF.

This clonotype was detected only once. The rearrangement uses TRBV29-1 and TRBJ2-3; 9 nucleotides match TRBD2. Germline trimming cut 7 bases from V and 1 base from J; bases unmatched to any gene: 3. CDR1 is SQVTM, CDR2 ANQGSEA, per germline. The CDR3 extends over 13 amino acids. The CDR3 region has the DNA TGCAGCGGGCGACTAGCGGGCACAGATACGCAGTATTTT. It codes for CSGRLAGTDTQYF.

The chain recombines TRBV2 with TRBJ1-6, with TRBD1 identical over 11 bases. V lost 5 bases, J lost 6 bases, and 6 bases stayed unmatched. This CDR3 contains 16 residues. Germline CDR1 SNHLY, CDR2 FYNNEI. The CDR3 region is CASSWTGGGLNSPLHF. CDR3 nucleotides: TGTGCCAGCAGTTGGACAGGGGGCGGCCTTAATTCACCCCTCCACTTT.

The rearrangement uses TRBV12-3 or TRBV12-4 and TRBJ1-5; unclear D gene. The V gene lost 4 bases and the J gene lost 6 bases, with 7 bases spanning the gap. CDR3 length: 12 residues. The CDR3, as DNA: TGTGCCAGCAGTTATCCACGTCAGCCCCAGCATTTT. Residues: CASSYPRQPQHF.

The chain joins TRBV7-9 to TRBJ2-1, with 8 bases aligning to TRBD2. The CDR3 consists of 15 residues. Germline V gene data show CDR1 as SEHNR and CDR2 as FQNEAQ (reference sequence). V was pared by 5 bases and J by 7 bases, with 10 bases of the junction left unmatched. CDR3 in amino acids: CASSRSGSIKNEQFF. Written as DNA, the CDR3 is TGTGCCAGCAGCAGGAGCGGGAGCATCAAAAATGAGCAGTTCTTC.

V and J are TRBV6-5 and TRBJ2-1; 10 bases line up with TRBD2. The CDR3 totals 14 residues. The V gene end was trimmed by 7 bases and the J gene end by 8 bases; junction bases not matched to a gene: 8. Per the germline V gene, CDR1 is MNHEY and CDR2 is SVGAGI. The DNA for the CDR3 is TGTGCCAGCAATCCATTAGCGGGGGGTCATGAGCAGTTCTTC. Its protein is CASNPLAGGHEQFF.

The gene calls are TRBV6-1 and TRBJ1-5; maybe TRBD1 (5 bases). Per the germline V gene, CDR1 is MNHNS and CDR2 is SASEGT. Trimming took 8 bases from V and 10 from J, leaving 18 bases between them. The CDR3 totals 13 residues. CDR3 in amino acids: CASAPGTGFPQHF. In DNA, the CDR3 is TGTGCCAGCGCCCCCGGGACTGGGTTCCCCCAGCATTTT.

This chain links TRBV9 with TRBJ2-1, with a tentative D call TRBD2 (6 bases). From germline, CDR1 is SGDLS and CDR2 YYNGEE. The CDR3 consists of 17 residues. The germline V and J ends were trimmed by 0 bases and 2 bases, with 15 bases remaining between them. The CDR3 sequence: CASSVASGSPPYNEQFF. The CDR3 region has the DNA TGTGCCAGCAGCGTAGCTTCCGGGAGCCCCCCCTACAATGAGCAGTTCTTC.

The CDR3 nucleotides are TGCAGTGCTAGAGACCCAGGACTGTTGGGGAATGAGCAGTTCTTC. Translating gives CSARDPGLLGNEQFF. The V gene is TRBV20-1, the J gene TRBJ2-1, with a weak D call TRBD2 (5 bases). V lost 0 bases to trimming and J lost 7 bases, with 16 bases between them. The germline CDR1 and CDR2 sequences are DFQATT and SNEGSKA (reference sequence). This CDR3 region has 15 residues.

The chain employs TRBV9 and TRBJ2-1; 9 bases agree with TRBD2. Per the germline V gene, CDR1 is SGDLS and CDR2 is YYNGEE. V was clipped by 0 bases and J by 4 bases; unmatched bases: 2. This CDR3 contains 15 residues. The DNA of the CDR3 is TGTGCCAGCAGCGTAGGGCGGGGGGGTTACAATGAGCAGTTCTTC. Protein sequence: CASSVGRGGYNEQFF.

The J gene is TRBJ2-5, the V gene TRBV29-1; TRBD1 matches 9 bases. The ends lost 1 base at V and 5 bases at J; junction bases unmatched: 5. There are 14 residues in the CDR3. Germline V gives CDR1 SQVTM, CDR2 ANQGSEA. CDR3 bases: TGCAGCGTTGAAGGCGGGACAGGGAGGGAGACCCAGTACTTC. Translated: CSVEGGTGRETQYF.

This rearrangement joins TRBV19 to TRBJ2-5, with no clear D. Germline assignment: CDR1 LNHDA and CDR2 SQIVND (reference sequence). The CDR3 runs to 13 residues. The V end lost 1 base, the J end lost 2 bases, and 5 bases lay between the germline ends. The CDR3 DNA follows: TGTGCCAGTAGTATAGTACATCAAGAGACCCAGTACTTC. This sequence encodes CASSIVHQETQYF.

This clonotype was seen just once. The chain has TRBV2 and TRBJ2-7; maybe TRBD1 (6 bases). Trimming shortened V by 3 bases and J by 5 bases, and 14 bases separated the two germline ends. This CDR3 has 14 amino acids. From germline, CDR1 is SNHLY and CDR2 FYNNEI. CDR3 nucleotide sequence: TGTGCCAGCAGTGACCGGGACAATTCCCACGAGCAGTACTTC. Its protein product is CASSDRDNSHEQYF.

The chain carries TRBV5-1 and TRBJ2-3, with 11 bases lining up with TRBD2. Germline values: CDR1 SGHRS, CDR2 YFSETQ. The CDR3 runs 16 residues. With V trimmed by 2 bases and J by 2 bases, 4 bases remained unmatched. CDR3 in amino acids: CASSFVAGGNTDTQYF. The CDR3 DNA follows: TGCGCCAGCAGCTTTGTAGCGGGGGGGAACACAGATACGCAGTATTTT.

The chain couples TRBV5-1 to TRBJ2-1; D is unclear. The ends were cut back, 0 bases at V and 4 bases at J, with 11 bases in the middle. CDR1 and CDR2 (germline): SGHRS, YFSETQ. CDR3 length: 15 amino acids. The DNA of the CDR3 is TGCGCCAGCAGCTTGGGGGCAGGAATATACAATGAGCAGTTCTTC. Its translation: CASSLGAGIYNEQFF.

The V and J genes are TRBV3-1 and TRBJ1-4, with TRBD1 as a possible D gene (6 bases). V shed 0 bases and J shed 9 bases, with 11 bases lying between them. The CDR3 is 14 amino acids. Germline CDR1 LGHDT, CDR2 YNNKEL (reference sequence). CDR3 region: CASSQDRGFQKLFF. The CDR3 coding sequence is TGTGCCAGCAGCCAAGACAGGGGTTTTCAAAAACTGTTTTTT.

This clonotype appeared once. The genes are TRBV6-6 and TRBJ2-7, with D possibly TRBD1 on 6 matching bases. Germline V gene sequence: CDR1 MNHNY, CDR2 SVGAGI (reference sequence). This CDR3 contains 13 residues. V was trimmed by 6 bases and J by 3 bases, leaving 12 bases between them. This CDR3 is CASSHGTNYEQYF. The CDR3, as DNA: TGTGCCAGCAGCCACGGGACAAACTACGAGCAGTACTTC.

The chain has TRBV4-1 and TRBJ1-4; the D is unclear. V was cut by 2 bases and J by 2 bases, with 15 bases left in between. This CDR3 contains 17 residues. Germline lookup yields CDR1 MGHRA and CDR2 YSYEKL. The CDR3 spells CASSQLPVGPTNEKLFF. CDR3 DNA: TGCGCCAGCAGCCAACTCCCCGTTGGGCCCACTAATGAAAAACTGTTTTTT.

The gene calls are TRBV9 and TRBJ1-1; 7 bases fit TRBD1. Germline CDR1 SGDLS, CDR2 YYNGEE. After removal of 2 bases from V and 7 bases from J, the junction contained 8 bases not matched to a gene. The CDR3 contains 14 residues. The CDR3 nucleotides read TGTGCCAGCAGCGTTGGGACAGCCGGGGGTGAAGCTTTCTTT. It specifies CASSVGTAGGEAFF. Full variable domain (remainder filled in from reference TRBV9 and TRBJ1-1): DSGVTQTPKHLITATGQRVTLRCSPRSGDLSVYWYQQSLDQGLQFLIQYYNGEERAKGNILERFSAQQFPDLHSELNLSSLELGDSALYFCASSVGTAGGEAFFGQGTRLTVV.

The chain combines TRBV5-4 with TRBJ2-7; D unclear. Germline-derived CDR1 and CDR2 are SGHNT and YYREEE (reference sequence). The CDR3 loop spans 17 amino acids. V lost 4 bases to trimming and J lost 6 bases, with 26 bases between them. CDR3 amino acids: CASSPRPILAVDSEQYF. The CDR3 bases are TGTGCCAGCAGCCCCAGGCCCATTCTGGCCGTGGATAGCGAGCAGTACTTC.

The J gene is TRBJ2-2, the V gene TRBV25-1; 10 bases map to TRBD2. The V gene's germline CDR1 is MGHDK and CDR2 SYGVNS. The V segment lost 1 base and the J segment 1 base; nucleotides outside the gene matches: 3. The CDR3 has 17 amino acids. This chain's CDR3 is CASSELGLAENTGELFF. In nucleotides, the CDR3 is TGTGCCAGCAGTGAATTAGGACTAGCGGAGAACACCGGGGAGCTGTTTTTT.

The CDR3 loop is CASSLWLGPSGNTIYF. CDR3 nucleotides: TGTGCCAGCAGCTTATGGTTGGGACCTTCTGGAAACACCATATATTTT. V and J are TRBV7-6 and TRBJ1-3, with a tentative D call TRBD1 (5 bases). Trimming pared 2 bases from V and 1 base from J, leaving 12 bases between. Germline V gene sequence: CDR1 SGHVS, CDR2 FNYEAQ. The CDR3 spans 16 residues.

The rearrangement joins TRBV24-1 to TRBJ2-5; D may be TRBD1 (7 bases). Germline V gene data show CDR1 as KGHDR and CDR2 as SFDVKD. V lost 4 bases, J lost 2 bases, and 10 bases lay in between. The CDR3 totals 14 residues. The CDR3 region has the DNA TGTGCCACCAGTGACCCAGGGGGGCAAGAGACCCAGTACTTC. Protein sequence: CATSDPGGQETQYF.

This rearrangement joins TRBV3-1 to TRBJ1-3; weak D call: TRBD1 (5 bases). Germline-derived CDR1 and CDR2 are LGHDT and YNNKEL (reference sequence). The CDR3 extends over 14 amino acids. Trimming removed 0 bases at V and 8 bases at J, with 11 bases between. CDR3 loop: CASSQEDRGYTIYF. In DNA, the CDR3 is TGTGCCAGCAGCCAAGAGGATAGGGGTTACACCATATATTTT.

V and J are TRBV30 and TRBJ2-7, with 7 bases identical to TRBD1. From germline, CDR1 is GTSNPN and CDR2 SVGIG (reference sequence). The CDR3 has 13 residues. V trimming: 5 bases; J trimming: 2 bases; junction bases outside the gene matches: 6. The chain's CDR3 is CAWDRDSPYEQYF. CDR3 nucleotide sequence: TGTGCCTGGGACCGGGACAGCCCCTACGAGCAGTACTTC.

The V and J genes are TRBV12-3 or TRBV12-4 and TRBJ2-4, with a tentative D call TRBD2 (5 bases). The CDR3 extends over 17 amino acids. Trimming pared 3 bases from V and 1 base from J, leaving 16 bases between. The DNA for the CDR3 is TGTGCCAGCAGTTTCTTGGCATTCCGGAGGGCCAAAAACATTCAGTACTTC. It is translated as CASSFLAFRRAKNIQYF.

This rearrangement joins TRBV20-1 to TRBJ2-7, with 7 positions matching TRBD1. This CDR3 region has 13 residues. Trimming cost V 4 bases and J 2 bases; bases outside gene matches: 5. Germline V gene lookup returns CDR1 DFQATT and CDR2 SNEGSKA (reference sequence). CDR3 nucleotides: TGCAGTGCTAAGGGACAGAATACCTACGAGCAGTACTTC. Encoded protein: CSAKGQNTYEQYF.